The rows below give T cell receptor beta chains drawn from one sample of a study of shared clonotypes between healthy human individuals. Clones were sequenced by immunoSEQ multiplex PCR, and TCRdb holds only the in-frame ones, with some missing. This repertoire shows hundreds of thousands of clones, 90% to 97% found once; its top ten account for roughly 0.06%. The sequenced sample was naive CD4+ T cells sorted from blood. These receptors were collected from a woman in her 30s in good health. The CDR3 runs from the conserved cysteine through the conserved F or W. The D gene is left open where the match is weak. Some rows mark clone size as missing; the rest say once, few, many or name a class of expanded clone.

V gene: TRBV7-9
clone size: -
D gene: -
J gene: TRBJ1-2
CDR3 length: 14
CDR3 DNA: TGTGCCAGCAGCTTAGCGACCGGGTTTGGCGGCTACACCTTC
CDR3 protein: CASSLATGFGGYTF

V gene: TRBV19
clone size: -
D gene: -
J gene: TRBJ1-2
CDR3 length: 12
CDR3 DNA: TGTGCCAGTGCGAATACCCTGCCCGGCTACACCTTC
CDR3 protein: CASANTLPGYTF

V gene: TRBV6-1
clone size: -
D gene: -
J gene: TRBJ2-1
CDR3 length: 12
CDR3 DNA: TGTGCCAGCAGTGAAGCTTCGGTGGAGCAGTTCTTC
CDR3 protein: CASSEASVEQFF

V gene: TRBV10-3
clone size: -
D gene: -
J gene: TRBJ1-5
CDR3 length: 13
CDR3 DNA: TGTGCCATCAACCCGGGTAGGGGTCAGCCCCAGCATTTT
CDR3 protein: CAINPGRGQPQHF

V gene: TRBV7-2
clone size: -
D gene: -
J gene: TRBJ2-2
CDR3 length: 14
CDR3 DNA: TGTGCCAGCAGCTTATCTTTGGACACCGGGGAGCTGTTTTTT
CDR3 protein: CASSLSLDTGELFF

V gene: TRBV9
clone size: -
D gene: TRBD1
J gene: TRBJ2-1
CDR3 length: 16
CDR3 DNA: TGTGCCAGCAGCCCTAGACAGGGGGCCTCCTACAATGAGCAGTTCTTC
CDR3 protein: CASSPRQGASYNEQFF

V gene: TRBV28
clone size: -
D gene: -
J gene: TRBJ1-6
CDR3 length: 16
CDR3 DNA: TGTGCCACCATTTACAGGGACCCACTTTATAATTCACCCCTCCACTTT
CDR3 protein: CATIYRDPLYNSPLHF

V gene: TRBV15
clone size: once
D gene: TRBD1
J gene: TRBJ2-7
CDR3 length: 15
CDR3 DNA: TGTGCCACCAGCAGAGATCAGGGACAGCGCTACGAGCAGTACTTC
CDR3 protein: CATSRDQGQRYEQYF

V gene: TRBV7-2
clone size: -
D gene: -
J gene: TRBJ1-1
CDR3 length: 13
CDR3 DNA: TGTGCCAGCAGCCTACAGGGGAACACTGAAGCTTTCTTT
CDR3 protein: CASSLQGNTEAFF

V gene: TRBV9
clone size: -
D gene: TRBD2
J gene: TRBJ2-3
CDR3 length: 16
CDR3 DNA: TGTGCCAGCAGCGAGAGACTAGCGGGAGGAGGTGATACGCAGTATTTT
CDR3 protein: CASSERLAGGGDTQYF

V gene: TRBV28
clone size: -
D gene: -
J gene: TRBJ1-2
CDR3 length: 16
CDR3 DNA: TGTGCCAGCAGTTCCGGGACGGGAGGTGGTTGGTATGGCTACACCTTC
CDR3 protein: CASSSGTGGGWYGYTF

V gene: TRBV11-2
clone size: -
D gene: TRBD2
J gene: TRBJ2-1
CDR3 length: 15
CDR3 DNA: TGTGCCAGCAGCTTGACTAGCGGGGCCTACAATGAGCAGTTCTTC
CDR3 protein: CASSLTSGAYNEQFF

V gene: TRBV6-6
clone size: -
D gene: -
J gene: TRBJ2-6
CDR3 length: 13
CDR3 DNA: TGTGCCAGCAGTTACTCGGAGGCCAACGTCCTGACTTTC
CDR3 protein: CASSYSEANVLTF

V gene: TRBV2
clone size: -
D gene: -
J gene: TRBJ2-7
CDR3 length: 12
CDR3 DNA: TGTGCCAGCAGAGTACTAGGATACGAGCAGTACTTC
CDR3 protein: CASRVLGYEQYF

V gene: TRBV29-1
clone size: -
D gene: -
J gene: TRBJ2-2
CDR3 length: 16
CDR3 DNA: TGCAGCGTCGAGGGTGCCCGGGGGCCGAACACCGGGGAGCTGTTTTTT
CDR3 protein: CSVEGARGPNTGELFF

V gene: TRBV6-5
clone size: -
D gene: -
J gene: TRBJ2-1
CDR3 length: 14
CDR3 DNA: TGTGCCAGCAGTTCGCCGGGACGGGGGAATGAGCAGTTCTTC
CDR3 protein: CASSSPGRGNEQFF

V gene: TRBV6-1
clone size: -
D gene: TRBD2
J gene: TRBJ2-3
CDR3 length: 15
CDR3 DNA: TGTGCCAGCAGTGAAGTGACTAGCGGCACAGATACGCAGTATTTT
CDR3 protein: CASSEVTSGTDTQYF

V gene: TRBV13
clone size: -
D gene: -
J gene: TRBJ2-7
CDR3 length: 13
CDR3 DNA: TGTGCCAGCAGCCCCAGACAGGACTACGAGCAGTACTTC
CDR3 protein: CASSPRQDYEQYF

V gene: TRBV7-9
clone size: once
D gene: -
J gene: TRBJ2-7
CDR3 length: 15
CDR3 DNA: TGTGCCAGCAGCGCGAGGGGAACTGGCGTATACGAGCAGTACTTC
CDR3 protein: CASSARGTGVYEQYF

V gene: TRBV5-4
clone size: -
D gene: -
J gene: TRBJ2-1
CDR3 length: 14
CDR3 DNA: TGTGCCAGCAGATGGACTATAGAGGGCAATGAGCAGTTCTTC
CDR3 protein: CASRWTIEGNEQFF

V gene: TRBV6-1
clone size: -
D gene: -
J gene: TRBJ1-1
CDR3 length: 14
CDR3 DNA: TGTGCCAGCAGGGCCGGGACGGTGAACACTGAAGCTTTCTTT
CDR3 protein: CASRAGTVNTEAFF

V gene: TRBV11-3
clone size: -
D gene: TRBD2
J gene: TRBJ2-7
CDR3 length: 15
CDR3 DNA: TGTGCCAGCAGCCGCGGGACTAGCGGGACCTACGAGCAGTACTTC
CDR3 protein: CASSRGTSGTYEQYF

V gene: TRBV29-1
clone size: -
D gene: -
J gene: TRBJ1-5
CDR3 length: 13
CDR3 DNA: TGCAGCGCAGGGTCCTCCGGGAATCAGCCCCAGCATTTT
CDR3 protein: CSAGSSGNQPQHF

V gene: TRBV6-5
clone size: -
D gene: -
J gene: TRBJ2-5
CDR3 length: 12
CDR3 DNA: TGTGCCAGCAGTACCACGGATGAGACCCAGTACTTC
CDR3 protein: CASSTTDETQYF

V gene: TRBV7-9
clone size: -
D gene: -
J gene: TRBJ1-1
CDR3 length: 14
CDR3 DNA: TGTGCCAGCAGCCAAGCCAGGGGTCCGGGTGAAGCTTTCTTT
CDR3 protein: CASSQARGPGEAFF

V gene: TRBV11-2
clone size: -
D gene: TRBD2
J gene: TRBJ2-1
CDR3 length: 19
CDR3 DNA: TGTGCCAGCAGCTTAGACGGTAATGCCGGGACTAGCATCTACAATGAGCAGTTCTTC
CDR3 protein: CASSLDGNAGTSIYNEQFF

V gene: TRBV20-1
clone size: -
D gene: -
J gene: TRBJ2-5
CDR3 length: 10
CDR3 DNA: TGCAGTGTAGGGTTAGAGACCCAGTACTTC
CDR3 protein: CSVGLETQYF

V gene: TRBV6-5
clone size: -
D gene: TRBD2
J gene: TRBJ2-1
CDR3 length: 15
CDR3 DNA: TGTGCCAGCAGTTACGCGGCTAGCGGCTACAATGAGCAGTTCTTC
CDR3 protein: CASSYAASGYNEQFF

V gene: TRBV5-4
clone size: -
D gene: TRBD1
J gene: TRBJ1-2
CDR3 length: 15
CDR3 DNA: TGTGCCAGCAGCTTGGGACAGGGAGAAGTATATGGCTACACCTTC
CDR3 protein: CASSLGQGEVYGYTF

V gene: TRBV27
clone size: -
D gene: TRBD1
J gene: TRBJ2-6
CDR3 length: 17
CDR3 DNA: TGTGCCAGCAGTAGCAGGGGGCCCTTAAGTGGGGCCAACGTCCTGACTTTC
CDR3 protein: CASSSRGPLSGANVLTF

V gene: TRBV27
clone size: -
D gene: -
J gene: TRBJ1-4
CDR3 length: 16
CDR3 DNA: TGTGCCAGCAGTCACCTCTCGGGTAGCACTAATGAAAAACTGTTTTTT
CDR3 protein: CASSHLSGSTNEKLFF

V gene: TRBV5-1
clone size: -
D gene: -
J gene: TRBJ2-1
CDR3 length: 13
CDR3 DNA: TGCGCCAGCAGCTTGGCTGGGGGCAATGAGCAGTTCTTC
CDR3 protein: CASSLAGGNEQFF

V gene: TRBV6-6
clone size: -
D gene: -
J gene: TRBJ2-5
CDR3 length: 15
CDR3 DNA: TGTGCCAGCAGTGGAACCGGGACCCCTCAAGAGACCCAGTACTTC
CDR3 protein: CASSGTGTPQETQYF

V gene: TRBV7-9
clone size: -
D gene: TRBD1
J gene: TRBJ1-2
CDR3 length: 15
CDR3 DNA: TGTGCCAGCAGGGGAACAGGGGGGGTCGACTATGGCTACACCTTC
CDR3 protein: CASRGTGGVDYGYTF

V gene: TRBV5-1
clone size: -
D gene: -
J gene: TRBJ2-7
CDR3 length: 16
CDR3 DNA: TGCGCCAGCAGCTTGGGTCCGGGTGGGAGAACCTACGAGCAGTACTTC
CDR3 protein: CASSLGPGGRTYEQYF

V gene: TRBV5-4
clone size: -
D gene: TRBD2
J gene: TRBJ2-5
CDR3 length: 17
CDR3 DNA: TGTGCCAGCAGCTTCACGCTCTATAGCGGGGCGCAAGAGACCCAGTACTTC
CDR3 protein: CASSFTLYSGAQETQYF

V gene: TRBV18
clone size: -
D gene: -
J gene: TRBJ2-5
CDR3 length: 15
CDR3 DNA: TGTGCCAGCTCACTTGAGTCCCCACCGGCAGAGACCCAGTACTTC
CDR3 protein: CASSLESPPAETQYF